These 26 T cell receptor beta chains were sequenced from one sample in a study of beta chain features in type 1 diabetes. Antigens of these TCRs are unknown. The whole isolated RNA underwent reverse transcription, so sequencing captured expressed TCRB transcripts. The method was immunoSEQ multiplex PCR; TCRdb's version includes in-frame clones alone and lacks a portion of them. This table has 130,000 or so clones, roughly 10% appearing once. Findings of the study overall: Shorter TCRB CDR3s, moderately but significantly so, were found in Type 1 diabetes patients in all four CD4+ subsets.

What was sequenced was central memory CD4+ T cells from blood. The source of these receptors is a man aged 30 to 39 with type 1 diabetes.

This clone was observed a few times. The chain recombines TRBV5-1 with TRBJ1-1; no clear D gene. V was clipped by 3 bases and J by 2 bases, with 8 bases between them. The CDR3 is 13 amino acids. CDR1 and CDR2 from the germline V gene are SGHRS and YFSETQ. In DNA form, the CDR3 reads TGCGCCAGCAGCTCCTCGGGTAACACTGAAGCTTTCTTT. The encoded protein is CASSSSGNTEAFF. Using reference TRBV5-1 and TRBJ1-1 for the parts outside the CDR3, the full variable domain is KAGVTQTPRYLIKTRGQQVTLSCSPISGHRSVSWYQQTPGQGLQFLFEYFSETQRNKGNFPGRFSGRQFSNSRSEMNVSTLELGDSALYLCASSSSGNTEAFFGQGTRLTVV.

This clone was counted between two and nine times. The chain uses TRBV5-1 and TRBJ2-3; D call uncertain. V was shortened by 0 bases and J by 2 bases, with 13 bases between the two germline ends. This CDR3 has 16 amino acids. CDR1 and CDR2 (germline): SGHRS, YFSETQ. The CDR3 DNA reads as TGCGCCAGCAGCTTGGCTGATAGTCCGTCCACAGATACGCAGTATTTT. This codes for CASSLADSPSTDTQYF. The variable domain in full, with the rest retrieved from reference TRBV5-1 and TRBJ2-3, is KAGVTQTPRYLIKTRGQQVTLSCSPISGHRSVSWYQQTPGQGLQFLFEYFSETQRNKGNFPGRFSGRQFSNSRSEMNVSTLELGDSALYLCASSLADSPSTDTQYFGPGTRLTVL.

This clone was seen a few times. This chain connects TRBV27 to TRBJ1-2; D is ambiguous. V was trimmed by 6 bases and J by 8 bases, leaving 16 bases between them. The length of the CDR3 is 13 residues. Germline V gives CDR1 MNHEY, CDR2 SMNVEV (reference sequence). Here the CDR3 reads CASSYYPRSGYTF. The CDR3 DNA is TGTGCCAGCAGCTACTACCCCCGGAGCGGCTACACCTTC.

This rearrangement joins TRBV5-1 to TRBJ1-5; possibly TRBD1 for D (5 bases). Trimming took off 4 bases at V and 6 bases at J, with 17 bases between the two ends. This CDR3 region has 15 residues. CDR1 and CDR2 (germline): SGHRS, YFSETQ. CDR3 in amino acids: CASSPGWGGSQPQHF. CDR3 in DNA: TGCGCCAGCAGCCCGGGTTGGGGGGGGAGTCAGCCCCAGCATTTT.

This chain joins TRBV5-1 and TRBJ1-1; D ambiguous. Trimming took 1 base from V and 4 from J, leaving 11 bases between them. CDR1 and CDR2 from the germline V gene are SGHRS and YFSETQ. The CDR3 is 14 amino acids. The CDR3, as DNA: TGCGCCAGCAGCTTGAGCGGACGGGGCACTGAAGCTTTCTTT. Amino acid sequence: CASSLSGRGTEAFF.

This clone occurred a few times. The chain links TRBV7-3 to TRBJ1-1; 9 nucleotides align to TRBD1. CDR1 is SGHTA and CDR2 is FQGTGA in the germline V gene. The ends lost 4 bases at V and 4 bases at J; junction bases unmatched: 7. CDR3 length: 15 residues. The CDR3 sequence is CASSSNPDRGTEAFF. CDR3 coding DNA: TGTGCCAGCAGCTCTAACCCGGACAGGGGCACTGAAGCTTTCTTT.

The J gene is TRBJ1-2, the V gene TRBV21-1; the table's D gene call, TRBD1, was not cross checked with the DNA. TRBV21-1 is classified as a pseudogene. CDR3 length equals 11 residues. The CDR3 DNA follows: TGTGCCAGCAGCAAAGTCCGGGACACTCCCTTC. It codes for CASSKVRDTPF.

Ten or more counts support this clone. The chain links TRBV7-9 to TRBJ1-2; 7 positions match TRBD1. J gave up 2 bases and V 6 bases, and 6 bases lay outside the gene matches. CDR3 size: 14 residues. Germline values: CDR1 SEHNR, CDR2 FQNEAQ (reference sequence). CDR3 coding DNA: TGTGCCAGCAGATCGTCGACAGGGAACTATGGCTACACCTTC. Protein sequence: CASRSSTGNYGYTF.

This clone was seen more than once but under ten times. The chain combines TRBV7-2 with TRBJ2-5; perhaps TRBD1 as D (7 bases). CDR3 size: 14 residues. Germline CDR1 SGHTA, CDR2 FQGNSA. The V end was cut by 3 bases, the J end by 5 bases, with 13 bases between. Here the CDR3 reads CASSFQGGRETQYF. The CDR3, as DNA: TGTGCCAGCAGCTTTCAGGGGGGTCGGGAGACCCAGTACTTC.

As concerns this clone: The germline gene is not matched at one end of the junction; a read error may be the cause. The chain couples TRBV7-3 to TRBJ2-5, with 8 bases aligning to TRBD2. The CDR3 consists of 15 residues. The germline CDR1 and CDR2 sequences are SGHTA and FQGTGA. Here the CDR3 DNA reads TGCGCCAGCAGCCAAGAATTAGCGGGGCAAGAGACCCAGTACTTC. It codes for CASSQELAGQETQYF.

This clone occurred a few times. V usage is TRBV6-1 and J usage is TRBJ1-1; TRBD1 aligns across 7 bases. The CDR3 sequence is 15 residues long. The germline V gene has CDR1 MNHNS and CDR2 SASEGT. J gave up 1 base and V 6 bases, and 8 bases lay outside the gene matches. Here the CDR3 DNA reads TGTGCCAGCAGCTCCGGGGCAGGGGGGAACACTGAAGCTTTCTTT. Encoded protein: CASSSGAGGNTEAFF.

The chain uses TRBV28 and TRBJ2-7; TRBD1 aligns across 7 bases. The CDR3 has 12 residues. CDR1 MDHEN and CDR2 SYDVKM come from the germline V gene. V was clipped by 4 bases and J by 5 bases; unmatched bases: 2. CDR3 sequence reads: CASSWQGDEQYF. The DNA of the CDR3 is TGTGCCAGCAGTTGGCAGGGGGACGAGCAGTACTTC.

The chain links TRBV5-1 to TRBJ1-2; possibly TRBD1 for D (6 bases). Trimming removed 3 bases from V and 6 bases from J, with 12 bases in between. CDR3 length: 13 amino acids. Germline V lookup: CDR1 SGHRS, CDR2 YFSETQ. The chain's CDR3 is CASSSGRGDGYTF. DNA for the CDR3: TGCGCCAGCAGCTCGGGCAGGGGCGATGGCTACACCTTC.

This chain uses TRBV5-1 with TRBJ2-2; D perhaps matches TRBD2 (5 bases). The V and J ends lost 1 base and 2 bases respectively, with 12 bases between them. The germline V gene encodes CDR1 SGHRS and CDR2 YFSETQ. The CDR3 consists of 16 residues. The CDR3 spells CASSLLRARNTGELFF. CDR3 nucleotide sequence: TGCGCCAGCAGCTTGTTGAGGGCTCGCAACACCGGGGAGCTGTTTTTT.

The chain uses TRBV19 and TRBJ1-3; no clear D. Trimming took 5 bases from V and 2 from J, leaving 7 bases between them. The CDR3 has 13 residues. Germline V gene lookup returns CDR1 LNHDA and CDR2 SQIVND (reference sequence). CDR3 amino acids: CASSASAGNTIYF. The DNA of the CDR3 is TGTGCCAGTAGTGCCAGTGCTGGAAACACCATATATTTT.

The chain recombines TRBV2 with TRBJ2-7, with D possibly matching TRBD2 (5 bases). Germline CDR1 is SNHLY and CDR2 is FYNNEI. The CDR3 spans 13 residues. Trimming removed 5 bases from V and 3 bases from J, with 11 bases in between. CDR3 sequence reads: CASSFPGFYEQYF. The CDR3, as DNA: TGTGCCAGCAGTTTTCCGGGATTCTACGAGCAGTACTTC.

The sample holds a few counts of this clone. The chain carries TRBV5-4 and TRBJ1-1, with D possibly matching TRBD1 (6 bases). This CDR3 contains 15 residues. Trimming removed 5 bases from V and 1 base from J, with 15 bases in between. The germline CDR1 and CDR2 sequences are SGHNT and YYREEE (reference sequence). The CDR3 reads CASSPGGARNTEAFF. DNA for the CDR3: TGTGCCAGCAGTCCCGGGGGGGCAAGGAACACTGAAGCTTTCTTT.

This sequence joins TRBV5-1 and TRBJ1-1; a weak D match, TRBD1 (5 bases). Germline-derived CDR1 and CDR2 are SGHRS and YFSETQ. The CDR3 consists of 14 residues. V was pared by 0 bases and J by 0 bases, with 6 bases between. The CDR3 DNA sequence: TGCGCCAGCAGCTTGGACAGGATGAACACTGAAGCTTTCTTT. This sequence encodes CASSLDRMNTEAFF.

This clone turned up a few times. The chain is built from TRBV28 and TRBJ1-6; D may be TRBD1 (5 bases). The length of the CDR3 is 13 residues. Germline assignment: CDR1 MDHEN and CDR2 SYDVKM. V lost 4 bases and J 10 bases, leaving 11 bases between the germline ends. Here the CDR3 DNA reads TGTGCCAGCAGTTCTCAGGGTACCTCACCCCTCCACTTT. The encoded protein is CASSSQGTSPLHF.

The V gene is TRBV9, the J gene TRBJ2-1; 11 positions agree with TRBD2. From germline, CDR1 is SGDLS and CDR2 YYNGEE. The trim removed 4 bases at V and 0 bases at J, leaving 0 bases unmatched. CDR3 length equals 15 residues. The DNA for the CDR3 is TGTGCCAGCAGCACTAGCGGGAGCTCCTACAATGAGCAGTTCTTC. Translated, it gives CASSTSGSSYNEQFF. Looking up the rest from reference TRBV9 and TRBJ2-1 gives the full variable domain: DSGVTQTPKHLITATGQRVTLRCSPRSGDLSVYWYQQSLDQGLQFLIQYYNGEERAKGNILERFSAQQFPDLHSELNLSSLELGDSALYFCASSTSGSSYNEQFFGPGTRLTVL.

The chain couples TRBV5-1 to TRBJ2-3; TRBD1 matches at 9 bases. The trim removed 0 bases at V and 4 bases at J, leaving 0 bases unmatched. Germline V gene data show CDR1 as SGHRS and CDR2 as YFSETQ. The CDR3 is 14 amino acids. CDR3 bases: TGCGCCAGCAGCTTGGGACAGGGGGCAGATACGCAGTATTTT. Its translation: CASSLGQGADTQYF.

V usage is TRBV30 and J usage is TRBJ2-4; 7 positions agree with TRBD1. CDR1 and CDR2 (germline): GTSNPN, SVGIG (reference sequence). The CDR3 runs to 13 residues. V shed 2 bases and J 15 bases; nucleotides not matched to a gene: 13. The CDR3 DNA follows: TGTGCCTGGAGTAGGGCCTTGACAGGGTCCACGTACTTC. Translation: CAWSRALTGSTYF.

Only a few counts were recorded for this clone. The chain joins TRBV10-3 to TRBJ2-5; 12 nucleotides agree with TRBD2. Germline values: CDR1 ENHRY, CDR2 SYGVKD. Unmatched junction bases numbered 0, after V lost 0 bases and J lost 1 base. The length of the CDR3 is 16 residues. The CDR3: CAISESTSGGQETQYF. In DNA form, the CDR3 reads TGTGCCATCAGTGAGTCGACTAGCGGGGGCCAAGAGACCCAGTACTTC.

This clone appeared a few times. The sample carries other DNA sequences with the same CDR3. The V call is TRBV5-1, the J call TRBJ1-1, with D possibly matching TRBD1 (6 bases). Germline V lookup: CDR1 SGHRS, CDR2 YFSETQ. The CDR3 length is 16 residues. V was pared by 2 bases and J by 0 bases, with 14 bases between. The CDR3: CASSLGMGAVNTEAFF. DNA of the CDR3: TGCGCCAGCAGCTTAGGCATGGGGGCTGTGAACACTGAAGCTTTCTTT.

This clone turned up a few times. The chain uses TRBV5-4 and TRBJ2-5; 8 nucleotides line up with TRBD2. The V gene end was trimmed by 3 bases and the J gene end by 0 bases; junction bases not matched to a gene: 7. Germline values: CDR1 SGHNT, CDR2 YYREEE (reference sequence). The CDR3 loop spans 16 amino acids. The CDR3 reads CASSSPSGGNQETQYF. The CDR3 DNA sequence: TGTGCCAGCAGCTCGCCAAGCGGGGGTAACCAAGAGACCCAGTACTTC.

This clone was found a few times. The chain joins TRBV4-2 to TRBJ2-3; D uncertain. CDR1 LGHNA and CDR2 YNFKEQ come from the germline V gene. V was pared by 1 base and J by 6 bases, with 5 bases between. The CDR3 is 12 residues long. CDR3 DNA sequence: TGTGCCAGCAGCCAAGTCACTGATACGCAGTATTTT. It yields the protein CASSQVTDTQYF.